This TCR beta chain was captured by sequencing in a study of blood T cell repertoires in COVID-19. Method: immunoSEQ multiplex PCR; TCRdb's copy keeps in-frame clones and lacks some. The sample lists about 36,000 clones; about 74% were seen once. The CDR3 is made up of 15 amino acids. Per the germline V gene, CDR1 is SGHTA and CDR2 is FQGNSA. J lost 5 bases, V lost 1 base, and 6 bases had no gene match. What was sequenced was peripheral blood. V gene TRBV7-2 combines with J gene TRBJ2-7; 9 positions agree with TRBD2. The receptor's source is a man in his 60s with active COVID-19. CDR3: CASSLEAGGPNEQYF. The CDR3 nucleotides read TGTGCCAGCAGCTTAGAGGCGGGAGGGCCCAACGAGCAGTACTTC. The whole variable domain, filled in from reference TRBV7-2 and TRBJ2-7, reads GAGVSQSPSNKVTEKGKDVELRCDPISGHTALYWYRQSLGQGLEFLIYFQGNSAPDKSGLPSDRFSAERTGGSVSTLTIQRTQQEDSAVYLCASSLEAGGPNEQYFGPGTRLTVT.